This T cell receptor beta chain emerged from a study of T cells in Graves' hyperthyroidism and ophthalmopathy. Researchers took RNA transcripts and amplified the TCR beta CDR3 regions from them. The HTBI set primed first-round TCR CDR3 RT-PCR. TCRdb itself ran the multiplex PCR reads through MiXCR, one entry per CDR3 protein. The sample contains approximately 630,000 distinct CDR3 sequences, 15% to 20% of which appear only once. This clonotype has ten or more counts. The CDR3 is 13 amino acids. Germline assignment: CDR1 DFQATT and CDR2 SNEGSKA (reference sequence). V gave up 7 bases and J gave up 2 bases; unmatched junction bases: 3. Stable Graves' hyperthyroidism denoted no ophthalmopathy progression over 18 months. Uncontrolled infection, other autoimmune disease, pregnancy or lactation led to exclusion. The PBMCs had their origin in around 10 ml of fresh peripheral blood.

This chain links TRBV20-1 with TRBJ2-3, with 10 bases that match TRBD2. This receptor was identified in a woman in her 30s with Graves' hyperthyroidism. The sample was blood. CDR3 bases: TGCAGTGGAAGCGGGAGGGCCACAGATACGCAGTATTTT. Its protein product is CSGSGRATDTQYF.